This T cell receptor (beta chain) originates from a study of CD8 T cells in ankylosing spondylitis. Study results and limitations: Peripheral blood samples showed relatively rare disease-linked clones, and these clones were CD8+. A TCR beta motif made of about 8 highly homologous variants seemed typical of ankylosing spondylitis blood. Reportedly, disease-linked clones are significantly enriched in ankylosing spondylitis patients' matched synovial fluid. Earlier reports found some motif variants in synovial fluid and blood in reactive arthritis.

This clonotype was seen repeatedly, ten times or more. Its antigen is unknown. With molecular barcodes, quantitative 5'-RACE was used to make the TCR beta libraries. TCRdb re-analysed the 5' RACE reads in MiXCR, keeping a single row per CDR3 protein. The sample contains 450,000 to 550,000 distinct CDR3 sequences, approximately 5.3% of which appear only once. CDR1 and CDR2 from the germline V gene are ENHRY and SYGVKD. V lost 0 bases, J lost 6 bases, and 11 bases lay in between. CDR3 length: 14 residues. Sequencing was done on a sample of blood, either unsorted or a sorted T cell fraction (not recorded which). The chain has TRBV10-3 and TRBJ1-1, with D unclear. This TCR came from a male donor with ankylosing spondylitis. CDR3 sequence (DNA): TGTGCCATCAGTGAGTCTGGGAATGGCGCTGAAGCTTTCTTT. Encoded protein: CAISESGNGAEAFF.